The T cell receptor (beta chain) under discussion was sequenced for a study of human T cells and chemical hapten exposure. TCRdb independently ran MiXCR on the RACE reads; one entry per CDR3 protein. The sample consists of 350,000 to 400,000 distinct CDR3 sequences, about 5.1% of them appearing once. There are many counts of this clonotype. Sample time point: pre-sensitization, week 0. Treatment in this sample: therapeutic diphenylcyclopropenone sensitization with weekly scalp DPC. Germline lookup yields CDR1 SGHTA and CDR2 FQGNSA. This CDR3 has 11 residues. The V end was cut by 6 bases, the J end by 4 bases, with 5 bases between.

The origin of this receptor is a woman between 50 and 59 years old with alopecia areata. Some clones in this sample may be carry-over from other donors' samples. The material sequenced was whole blood, taken in connection with sensitization to the hapten diphenylcyclopropenone (DPC). The genes are TRBV7-2 and TRBJ2-3; D gene unclear. The CDR3 bases are TGTGCCAGCAGTCACCCAGATACGCAGTATTTT. This translates into CASSHPDTQYF.